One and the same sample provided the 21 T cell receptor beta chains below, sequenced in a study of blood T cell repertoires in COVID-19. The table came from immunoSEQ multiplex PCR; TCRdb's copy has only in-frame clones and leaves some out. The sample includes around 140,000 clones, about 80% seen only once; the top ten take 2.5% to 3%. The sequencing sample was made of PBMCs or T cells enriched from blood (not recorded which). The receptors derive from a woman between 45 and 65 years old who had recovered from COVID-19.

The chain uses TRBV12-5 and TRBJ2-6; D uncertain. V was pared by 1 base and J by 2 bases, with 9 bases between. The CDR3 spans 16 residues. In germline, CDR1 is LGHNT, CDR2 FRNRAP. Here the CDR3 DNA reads TGTGCTAGTGGTTTGGCAACAGTGGCTGGGGCCAACGTCCTGACTTTC. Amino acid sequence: CASGLATVAGANVLTF.

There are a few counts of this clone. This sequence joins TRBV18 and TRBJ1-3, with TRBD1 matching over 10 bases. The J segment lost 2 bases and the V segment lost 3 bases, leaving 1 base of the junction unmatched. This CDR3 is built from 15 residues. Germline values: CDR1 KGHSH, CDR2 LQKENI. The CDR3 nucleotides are TGTGCCAGCTCACCCGGGACAGGGGCTGGAAACACCATATATTTT. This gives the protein CASSPGTGAGNTIYF. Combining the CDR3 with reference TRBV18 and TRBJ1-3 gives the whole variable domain NAGVMQNPRHLVRRRGQEARLRCSPMKGHSHVYWYRQLPEEGLKFMVYLQKENIIDESGMPKERFSAEFPKEGPSILRIQQVVRGDSAAYFCASSPGTGAGNTIYFGEGSWLTVV.

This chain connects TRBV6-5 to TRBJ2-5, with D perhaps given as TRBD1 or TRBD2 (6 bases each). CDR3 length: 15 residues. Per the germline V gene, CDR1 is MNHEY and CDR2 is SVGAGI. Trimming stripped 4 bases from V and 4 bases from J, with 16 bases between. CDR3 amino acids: CASSSSSEGGETQYF. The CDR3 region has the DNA TGTGCCAGCAGTTCCTCTAGCGAAGGGGGAGAGACCCAGTACTTC.

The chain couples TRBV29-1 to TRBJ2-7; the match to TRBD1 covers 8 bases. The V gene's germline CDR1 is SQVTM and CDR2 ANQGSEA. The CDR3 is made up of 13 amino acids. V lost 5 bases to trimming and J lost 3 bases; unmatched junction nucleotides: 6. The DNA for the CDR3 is TGCAGCGTTCGGACAGGGCTAAACTACGAGCAGTACTTC. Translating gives CSVRTGLNYEQYF.

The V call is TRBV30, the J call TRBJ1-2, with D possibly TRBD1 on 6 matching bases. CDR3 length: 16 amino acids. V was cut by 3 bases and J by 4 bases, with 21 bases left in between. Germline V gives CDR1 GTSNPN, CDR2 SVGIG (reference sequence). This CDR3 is CAWSPLGGRGSYGYTF. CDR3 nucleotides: TGTGCCTGGAGCCCCCTCGGGGGGCGCGGGAGCTATGGCTACACCTTC.

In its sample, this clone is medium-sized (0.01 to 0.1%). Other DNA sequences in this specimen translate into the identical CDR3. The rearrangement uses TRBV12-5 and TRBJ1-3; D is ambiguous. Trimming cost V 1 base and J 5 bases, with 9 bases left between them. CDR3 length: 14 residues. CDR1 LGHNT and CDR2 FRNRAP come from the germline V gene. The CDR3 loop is CASGLGQRRNTIYF. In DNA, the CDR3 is TGTGCTAGTGGTTTGGGACAAAGGCGAAACACCATATATTTT. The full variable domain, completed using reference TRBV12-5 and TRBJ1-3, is DARVTQTPRHKVTEMGQEVTMRCQPILGHNTVFWYRQTMMQGLELLAYFRNRAPLDDSGMPKDRFSAEMPDATLATLKIQPSEPRDSAVYFCASGLGQRRNTIYFGEGSWLTVV.

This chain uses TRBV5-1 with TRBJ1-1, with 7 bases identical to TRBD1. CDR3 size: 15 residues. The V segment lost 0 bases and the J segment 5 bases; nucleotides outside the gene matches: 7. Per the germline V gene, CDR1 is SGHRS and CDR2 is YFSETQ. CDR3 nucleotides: TGCGCCAGCAGCTTGGATGGGCAGGGGGTGACTGAAGCTTTCTTT. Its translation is CASSLDGQGVTEAFF.

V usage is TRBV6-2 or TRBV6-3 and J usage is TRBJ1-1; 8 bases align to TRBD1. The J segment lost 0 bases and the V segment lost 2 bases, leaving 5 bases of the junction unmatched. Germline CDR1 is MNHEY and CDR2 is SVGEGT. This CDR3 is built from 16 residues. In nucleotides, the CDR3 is TGTGCCAGCAGTTACCTCGGACAGGGACTGAACACTGAAGCTTTCTTT. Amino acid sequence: CASSYLGQGLNTEAFF.

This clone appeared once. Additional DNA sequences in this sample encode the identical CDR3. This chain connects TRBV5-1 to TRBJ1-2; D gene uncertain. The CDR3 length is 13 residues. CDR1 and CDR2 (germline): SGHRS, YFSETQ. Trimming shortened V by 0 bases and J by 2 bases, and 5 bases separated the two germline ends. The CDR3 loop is CASSLGQNYGYTF. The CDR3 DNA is TGCGCCAGCAGCTTGGGGCAGAACTATGGCTACACCTTC.

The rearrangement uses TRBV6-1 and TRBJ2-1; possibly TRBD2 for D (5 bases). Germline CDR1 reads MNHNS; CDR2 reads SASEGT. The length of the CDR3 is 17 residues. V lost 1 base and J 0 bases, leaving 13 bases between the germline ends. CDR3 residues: CASSEVVLGSSYNEQFF. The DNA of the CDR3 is TGTGCCAGCAGTGAAGTAGTGTTGGGGAGCTCCTACAATGAGCAGTTCTTC.

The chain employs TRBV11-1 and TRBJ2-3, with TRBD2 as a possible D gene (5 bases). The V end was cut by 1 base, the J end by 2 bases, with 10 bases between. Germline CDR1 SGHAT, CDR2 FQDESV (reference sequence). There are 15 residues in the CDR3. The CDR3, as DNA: TGTGCCAGCAGCTTAGACCGGGAAACCACAGATACGCAGTATTTT. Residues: CASSLDRETTDTQYF. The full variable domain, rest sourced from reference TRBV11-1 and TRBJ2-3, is EAEVAQSPRYKITEKSQAVAFWCDPISGHATLYWYRQILGQGPELLVQFQDESVVDDSQLPKDRFSAERLKGVDSTLKIQPAELGDSAMYLCASSLDRETTDTQYFGPGTRLTVL.

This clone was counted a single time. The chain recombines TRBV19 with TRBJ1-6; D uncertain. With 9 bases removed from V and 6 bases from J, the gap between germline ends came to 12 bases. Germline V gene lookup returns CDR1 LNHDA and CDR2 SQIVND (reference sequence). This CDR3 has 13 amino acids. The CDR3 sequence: CASRGWGNSPLHF. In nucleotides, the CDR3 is TGTGCCAGCCGCGGGTGGGGTAATTCACCCCTCCACTTT.

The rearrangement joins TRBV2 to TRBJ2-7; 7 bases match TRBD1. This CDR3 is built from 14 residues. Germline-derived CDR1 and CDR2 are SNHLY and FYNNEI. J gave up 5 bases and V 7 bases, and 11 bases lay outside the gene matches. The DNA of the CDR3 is TGTGCCAGCACCCGATCCCCGACAGGGCACGAGCAGTACTTC. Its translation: CASTRSPTGHEQYF.

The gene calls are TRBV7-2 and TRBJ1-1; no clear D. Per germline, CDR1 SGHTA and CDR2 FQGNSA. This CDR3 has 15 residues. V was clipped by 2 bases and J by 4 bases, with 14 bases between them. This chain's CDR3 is CASSLTRDSGTEAFF. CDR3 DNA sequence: TGTGCCAGCAGCTTAACCCGAGACTCGGGCACTGAAGCTTTCTTT.

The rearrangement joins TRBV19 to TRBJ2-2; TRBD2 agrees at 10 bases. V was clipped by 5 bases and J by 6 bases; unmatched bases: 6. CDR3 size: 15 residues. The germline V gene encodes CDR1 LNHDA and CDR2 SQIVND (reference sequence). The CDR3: CASSPSGRAAGELFF. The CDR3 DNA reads TGTGCCAGTAGTCCAAGCGGGAGGGCCGCCGGGGAGCTGTTTTTT.

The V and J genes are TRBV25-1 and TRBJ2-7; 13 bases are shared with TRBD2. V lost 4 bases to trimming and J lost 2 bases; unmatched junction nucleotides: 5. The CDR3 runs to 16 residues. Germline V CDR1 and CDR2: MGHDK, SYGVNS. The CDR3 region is CASSARTSGRPYEQYF. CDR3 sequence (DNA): TGTGCCAGCAGTGCCCGGACTAGCGGGAGACCCTACGAGCAGTACTTC.

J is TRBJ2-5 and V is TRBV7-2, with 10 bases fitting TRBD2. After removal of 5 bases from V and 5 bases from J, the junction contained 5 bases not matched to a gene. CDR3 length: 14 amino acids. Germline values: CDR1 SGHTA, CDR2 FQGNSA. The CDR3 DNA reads TGTGCCAGCAGCGCTTCAGCGGGAGGGGAGACCCAGTACTTC. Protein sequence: CASSASAGGETQYF.

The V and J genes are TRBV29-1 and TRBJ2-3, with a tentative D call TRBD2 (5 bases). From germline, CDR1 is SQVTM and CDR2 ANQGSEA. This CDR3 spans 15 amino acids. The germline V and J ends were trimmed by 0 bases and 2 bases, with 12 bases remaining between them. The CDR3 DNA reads TGCAGCGTTGAAGAAGGGAGACGTTTCACAGATACGCAGTATTTT. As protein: CSVEEGRRFTDTQYF.

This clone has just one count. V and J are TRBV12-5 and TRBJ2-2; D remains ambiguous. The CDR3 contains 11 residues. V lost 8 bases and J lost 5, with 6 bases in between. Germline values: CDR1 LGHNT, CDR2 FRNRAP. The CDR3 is CASLSTGELFF. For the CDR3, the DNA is TGTGCTAGTTTGTCAACCGGGGAGCTGTTTTTT.

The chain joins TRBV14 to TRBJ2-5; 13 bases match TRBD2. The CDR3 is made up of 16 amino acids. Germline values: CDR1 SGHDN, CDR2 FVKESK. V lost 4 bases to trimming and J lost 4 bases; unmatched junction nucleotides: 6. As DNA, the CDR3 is TGTGCCAGCAGCCGGACTAGCGGGAGTGGTGGAGAGACCCAGTACTTC. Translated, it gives CASSRTSGSGGETQYF.

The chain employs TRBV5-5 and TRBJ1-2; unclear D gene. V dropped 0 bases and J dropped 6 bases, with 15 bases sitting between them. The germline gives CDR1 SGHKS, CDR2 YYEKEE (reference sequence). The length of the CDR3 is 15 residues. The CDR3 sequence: CASSLGSGIWHGYTF. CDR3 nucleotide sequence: TGTGCCAGCAGCTTGGGTTCAGGTATCTGGCATGGCTACACCTTC. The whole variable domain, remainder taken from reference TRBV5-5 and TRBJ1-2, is DAGVTQSPTHLIKTRGQQVTLRCSPISGHKSVSWYQQVLGQGPQFIFQYYEKEERGRGNFPDRFSARQFPNYSSELNVNALLLGDSALYLCASSLGSGIWHGYTFGSGTRLTVV.